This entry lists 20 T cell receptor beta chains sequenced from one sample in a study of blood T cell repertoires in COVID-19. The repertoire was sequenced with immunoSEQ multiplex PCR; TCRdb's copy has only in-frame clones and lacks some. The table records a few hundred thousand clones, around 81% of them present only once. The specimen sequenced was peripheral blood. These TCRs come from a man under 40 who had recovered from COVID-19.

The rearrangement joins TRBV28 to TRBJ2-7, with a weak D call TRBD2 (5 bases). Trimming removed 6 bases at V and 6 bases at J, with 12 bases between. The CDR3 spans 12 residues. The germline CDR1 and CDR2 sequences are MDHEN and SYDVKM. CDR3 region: CASSLPAGEQYF. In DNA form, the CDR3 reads TGTGCCAGCAGCCTCCCTGCGGGCGAGCAGTACTTC.

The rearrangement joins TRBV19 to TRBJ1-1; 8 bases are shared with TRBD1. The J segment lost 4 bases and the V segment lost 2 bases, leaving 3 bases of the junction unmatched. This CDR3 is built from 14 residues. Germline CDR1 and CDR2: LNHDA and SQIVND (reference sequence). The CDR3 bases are TGTGCCAGTAGTATAACAGGGGGTGGCACTGAAGCTTTCTTT. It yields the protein CASSITGGGTEAFF.

Here the CDR3 reads CASSRGQGGTEAFF. The CDR3 DNA reads TGTGCCAGCAGCCGGGGCCAAGGGGGCACTGAAGCTTTCTTT. The V and J genes are TRBV14 and TRBJ1-1; a weak D match, TRBD1 (6 bases). V was shortened by 4 bases and J by 4 bases, with 13 bases between the two germline ends. CDR3 length: 14 residues. Germline V gene lookup returns CDR1 SGHDN and CDR2 FVKESK. Full variable domain (remainder filled in from reference TRBV14 and TRBJ1-1): EAGVTQFPSHSVIEKGQTVTLRCDPISGHDNLYWYRRVMGKEIKFLLHFVKESKQDESGMPNNRFLAERTGGTYSTLKVQPAELEDSGVYFCASSRGQGGTEAFFGQGTRLTVV.

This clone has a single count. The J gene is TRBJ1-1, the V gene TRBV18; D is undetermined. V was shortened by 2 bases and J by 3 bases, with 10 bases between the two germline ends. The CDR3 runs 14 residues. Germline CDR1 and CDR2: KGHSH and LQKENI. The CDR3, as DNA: TGTGCCAGCTCACCATCTCGGGGAGACACTGAAGCTTTCTTT. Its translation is CASSPSRGDTEAFF.

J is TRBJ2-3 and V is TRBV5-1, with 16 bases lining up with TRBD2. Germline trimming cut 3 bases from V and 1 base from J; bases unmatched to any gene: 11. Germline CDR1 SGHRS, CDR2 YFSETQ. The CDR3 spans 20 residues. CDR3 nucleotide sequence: TGCGCCAGCAGCTGGGGACTAGCGGGGGGGCCGGGTAGCGGCACAGATACGCAGTATTTT. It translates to CASSWGLAGGPGSGTDTQYF.

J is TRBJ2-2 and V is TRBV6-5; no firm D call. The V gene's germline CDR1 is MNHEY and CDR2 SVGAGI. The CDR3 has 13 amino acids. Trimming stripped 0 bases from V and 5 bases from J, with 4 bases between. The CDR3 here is CASSYSRTGELFF. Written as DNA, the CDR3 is TGTGCCAGCAGTTACTCTCGGACCGGGGAGCTGTTTTTT.

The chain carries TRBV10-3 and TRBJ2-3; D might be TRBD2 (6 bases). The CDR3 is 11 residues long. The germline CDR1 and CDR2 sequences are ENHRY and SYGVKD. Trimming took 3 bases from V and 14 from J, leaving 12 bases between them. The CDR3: CAISEIAEVYF. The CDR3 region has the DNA TGTGCCATCAGTGAAATAGCGGAGGTGTATTTT.

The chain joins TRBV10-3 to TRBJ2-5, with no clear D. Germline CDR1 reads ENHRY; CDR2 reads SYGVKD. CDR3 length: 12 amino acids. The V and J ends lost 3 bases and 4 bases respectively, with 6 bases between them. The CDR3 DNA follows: TGTGCCATCAGTGATGGGCGAGAGACCCAGTACTTC. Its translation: CAISDGRETQYF.

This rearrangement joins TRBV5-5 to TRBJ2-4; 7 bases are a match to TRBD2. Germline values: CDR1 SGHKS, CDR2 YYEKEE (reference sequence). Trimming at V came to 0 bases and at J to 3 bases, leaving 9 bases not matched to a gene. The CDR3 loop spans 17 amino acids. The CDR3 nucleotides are TGTGCCAGCAGCTTGGAACTCTTGGGCGGGGGCAAAAACATTCAGTACTTC. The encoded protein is CASSLELLGGGKNIQYF.

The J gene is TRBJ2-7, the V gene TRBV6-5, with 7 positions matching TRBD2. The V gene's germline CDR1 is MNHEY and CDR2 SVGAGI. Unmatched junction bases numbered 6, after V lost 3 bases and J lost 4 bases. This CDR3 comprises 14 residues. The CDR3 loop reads CASSYAGEGYEQYF. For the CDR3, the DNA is TGTGCCAGCAGTTATGCCGGGGAGGGATACGAGCAGTACTTC.

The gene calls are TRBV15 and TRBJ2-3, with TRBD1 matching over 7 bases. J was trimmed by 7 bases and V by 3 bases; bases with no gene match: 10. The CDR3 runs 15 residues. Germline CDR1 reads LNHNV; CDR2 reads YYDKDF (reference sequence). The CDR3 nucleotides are TGTGCCACCAGCAGGCCGACGGGACAGTATAATACGCAGTATTTT. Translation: CATSRPTGQYNTQYF.

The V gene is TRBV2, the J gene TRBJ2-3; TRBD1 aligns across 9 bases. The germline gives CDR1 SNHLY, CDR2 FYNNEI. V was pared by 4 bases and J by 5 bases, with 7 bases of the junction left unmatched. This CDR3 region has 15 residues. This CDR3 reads CASSVTGGFGDTQYF. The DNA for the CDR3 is TGTGCCAGCAGTGTGACAGGGGGTTTTGGAGATACGCAGTATTTT.

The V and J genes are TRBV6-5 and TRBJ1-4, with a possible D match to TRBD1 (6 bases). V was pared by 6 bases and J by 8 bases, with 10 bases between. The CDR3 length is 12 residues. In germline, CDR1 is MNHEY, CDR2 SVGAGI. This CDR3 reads CASRTGREKLFF. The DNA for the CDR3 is TGTGCCAGCAGGACAGGCCGGGAAAAACTGTTTTTT.

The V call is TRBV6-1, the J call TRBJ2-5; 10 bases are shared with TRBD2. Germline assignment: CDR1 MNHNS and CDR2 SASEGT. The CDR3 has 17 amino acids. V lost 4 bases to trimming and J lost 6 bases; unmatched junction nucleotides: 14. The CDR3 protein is CASSGLAGAFAIKTQYF. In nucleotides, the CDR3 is TGTGCCAGCAGTGGGCTAGCGGGGGCGTTTGCTATAAAGACCCAGTACTTC.

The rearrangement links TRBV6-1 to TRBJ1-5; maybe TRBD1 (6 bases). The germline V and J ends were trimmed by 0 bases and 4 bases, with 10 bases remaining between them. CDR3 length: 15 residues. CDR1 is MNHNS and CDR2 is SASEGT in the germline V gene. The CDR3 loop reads CASSEAGGANQPQHF. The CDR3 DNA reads TGTGCCAGCAGTGAAGCGGGGGGGGCGAATCAGCCCCAGCATTTT.

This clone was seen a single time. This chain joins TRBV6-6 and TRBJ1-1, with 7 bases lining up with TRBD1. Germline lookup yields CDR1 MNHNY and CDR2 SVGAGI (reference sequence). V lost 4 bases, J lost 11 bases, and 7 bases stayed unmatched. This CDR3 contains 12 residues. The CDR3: CASSWNRDSAFF. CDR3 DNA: TGTGCCAGCAGTTGGAACAGGGACAGTGCTTTCTTT.

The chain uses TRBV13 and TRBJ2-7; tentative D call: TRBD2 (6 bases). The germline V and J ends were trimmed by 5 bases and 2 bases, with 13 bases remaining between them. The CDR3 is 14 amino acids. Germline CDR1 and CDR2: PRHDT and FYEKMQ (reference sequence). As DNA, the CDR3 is TGTGCCAGCAGCGTCCACGGGACTCCCTACGAGCAGTACTTC. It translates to CASSVHGTPYEQYF.

CDR3 sequence reads: CASSPSGANTGELFF. CDR3 nucleotides: TGTGCCAGCAGCCCCTCAGGGGCCAACACCGGGGAGCTGTTTTTT. The rearrangement joins TRBV7-2 to TRBJ2-2; the D gene is possibly TRBD1 (6 bases). V lost 5 bases and J lost 2, with 12 bases in between. From germline, CDR1 is SGHTA and CDR2 FQGNSA. This CDR3 has 15 amino acids.

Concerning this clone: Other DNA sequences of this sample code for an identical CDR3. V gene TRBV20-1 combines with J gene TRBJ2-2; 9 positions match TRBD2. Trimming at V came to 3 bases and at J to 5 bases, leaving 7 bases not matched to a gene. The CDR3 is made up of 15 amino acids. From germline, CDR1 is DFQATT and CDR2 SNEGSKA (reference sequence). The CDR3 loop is CSASSGGPGTGELFF. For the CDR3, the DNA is TGCAGTGCTAGTAGCGGGGGCCCCGGGACCGGGGAGCTGTTTTTT.

CDR3 DNA sequence: TGTGCCAGCAGTTACGATAGGGAGTCACCCCTCCACTTT. This translates into CASSYDRESPLHF. The rearrangement joins TRBV6-5 to TRBJ1-6, with D uncertain. The CDR3 runs to 13 residues. V lost 2 bases and J 10 bases, leaving 9 bases between the germline ends. Germline CDR1 reads MNHEY; CDR2 reads SVGAGI.